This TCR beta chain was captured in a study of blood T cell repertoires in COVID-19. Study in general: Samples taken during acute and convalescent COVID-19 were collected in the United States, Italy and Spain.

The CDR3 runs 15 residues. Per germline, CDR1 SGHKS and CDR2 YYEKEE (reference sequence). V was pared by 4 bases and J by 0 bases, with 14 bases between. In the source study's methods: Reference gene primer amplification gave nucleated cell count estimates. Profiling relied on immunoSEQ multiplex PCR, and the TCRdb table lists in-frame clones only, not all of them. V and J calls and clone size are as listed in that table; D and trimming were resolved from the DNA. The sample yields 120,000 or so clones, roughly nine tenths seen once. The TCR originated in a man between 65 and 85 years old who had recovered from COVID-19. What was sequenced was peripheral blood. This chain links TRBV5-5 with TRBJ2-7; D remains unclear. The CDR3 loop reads CASSPTGAFSYEQYF. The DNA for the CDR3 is TGTGCCAGCAGCCCCACCGGTGCCTTCTCCTACGAGCAGTACTTC.